This T cell receptor (beta chain) was recovered during a study of T cells in Graves' hyperthyroidism and ophthalmopathy. Study outcomes and limitations: The blood repertoire included most of the expanded thyroid clonotypes above 0.001. Ophthalmopathy was predicted by the model a median of roughly 6 months ahead of onset.

This clonotype was picked up a small number of times. Its antigen remains unidentified. Trimming at V came to 5 bases and at J to 6 bases, leaving 10 bases not matched to a gene. The CDR3 has 15 residues. TCR beta CDR3 regions were amplified from RNA. Initially, a first-round RT-PCR of the TCR CDR3 employed the HTBI primer set. TCRdb redid the calling of the multiplex PCR reads with MiXCR, one entry per CDR3 protein. The sample shows approximately 520,000 distinct CDR3 sequences, 24% of them seen only once. The sequence was collected from a woman aged 25 to 39 with Graves' ophthalmopathy. The rearrangement uses TRBV12-3 or TRBV12-4 and TRBJ1-5; 7 nucleotides match TRBD1. Material: blood. The CDR3 nucleotides are TGTGCCAGCAGTCCGACAGGGAGGGGAGGTCAGCCCCAGCATTTT. It codes for CASSPTGRGGQPQHF.